The rows below give T cell receptor beta chains drawn from one sample of a study of blood T cell repertoires in COVID-19. Clones were read by immunoSEQ multiplex PCR, and TCRdb kept only the in-frame ones, dropping some. The sample holds about 180,000 clones, over 80% seen once. Sequencing input: peripheral blood. Receptors originate from a woman between 55 and 75 years old with acute or convalescent COVID-19. Both conserved end residues are part of each CDR3. D genes are given only for firm matches. Rows may omit the clone size; those that give it use once, few, many or a size class.

>few|TRBV14|TRBD1|TRBJ2-3
TGTGCCAGCAGCCAAACCACAGGGGAAGCCCTTCGAAGCACAGATACGCAGTATTTT
CASSQTTGEALRSTDTQYF
>-|TRBV14|TRBD2|TRBJ2-5
TGTGCCAGCAGCCCCCTCCTCCAGGGAGGGCAAGAGACCCAGTACTTC
CASSPLLQGGQETQYF
>-|TRBV10-2|TRBD2|TRBJ2-7
TGCGCCAGCAGTTCGGGACTAGCGGGGGGTAACGAGCAGTACTTC
CASSSGLAGGNEQYF
>-|TRBV19|-|TRBJ2-2
TGTGCCAGTAGTCCGGGACAAGGATTAGACGGGGAGCTGTTTTTT
CASSPGQGLDGELFF
>-|TRBV12-3/TRBV12-4|-|TRBJ1-5
TGTGCCAGCAGTTATGACTCCTATCAGCCCCAGCATTTT
CASSYDSYQPQHF
>-|TRBV30|-|TRBJ1-3
TGTGCCTGGAGTGTCCAGGGTGGAAACACCATATATTTT
CAWSVQGGNTIYF
>once|TRBV4-1|TRBD2|TRBJ2-2
TGCGCCAGCAGCCGTGGGACTAGCGGGGGCCGCTCGAGTTCGGGAATCGGGGAGCTGTTTTTT
CASSRGTSGGRSSSGIGELFF
>-|TRBV2|-|TRBJ1-1
TGTGCCAGCAGAACCAGGACTTCTGAAGCTTTCTTT
CASRTRTSEAFF
>-|TRBV6-5|TRBD2|TRBJ2-1
TGTGCCAGCAAGTCCGGGGGGTCCTACAATGAGCAGTTCTTC
CASKSGGSYNEQFF
>-|TRBV5-1|-|TRBJ1-1
TGCGCCAGCAGCGAAGGACAGAACACTGAAGCTTTCTTT
CASSEGQNTEAFF
>medium-sized|TRBV28|TRBD2|TRBJ2-7
TGTGCCAGCAGTTTTCCCCATCTAGCGGGGTTTAGTTACGAGCAGTACTTC
CASSFPHLAGFSYEQYF
>once|TRBV7-2|TRBD1|TRBJ1-3
TGTGCCAGCAGCCTACAGGGGACTGGAAACACCATATATTTT
CASSLQGTGNTIYF
>-|TRBV7-7|TRBD1|TRBJ2-5
TGTGCTAGCAGCTTGGACAGGGGACTGGGAGAGACCCAGTACTTC
CASSLDRGLGETQYF
>-|TRBV7-6|-|TRBJ1-1
TGTGCCAGCAGCTACCCTGAGGGAGGAGACACTGAAGCTTTCTTT
CASSYPEGGDTEAFF
>-|TRBV5-1|-|TRBJ1-1
TGCGCCAGCAGCTTGGAAGGGGTATCAGAAGCTTTCTTT
CASSLEGVSEAFF
>few|TRBV5-1|-|TRBJ1-4
TGCGCCAGCAGCTTACACCCCTGGGCAGGGAAGGAGACTAATGAAAAACTGTTTTTT
CASSLHPWAGKETNEKLFF
>-|TRBV9|TRBD1|TRBJ1-4
TGTGCCAGCAGCGTAGAAGGAGCGGGACAGGGGACTAATGAAAAACTGTTTTTT
CASSVEGAGQGTNEKLFF
>-|TRBV4-3|TRBD2|TRBJ2-3
TGCGCCAGCAGCCACGGCACTAGCGGGGGCGGGGATACGCAGTATTTT
CASSHGTSGGGDTQYF
>once|TRBV5-1|-|TRBJ1-4
TGCGCCAGCAGCAACCGACAGGATGGTAATGAAAAACTGTTTTTT
CASSNRQDGNEKLFF
>-|TRBV12-5|TRBD1|TRBJ1-5
TGTGCTAGTGGAGAGACAGGGTTTAGCAATCAGCCCCAGCATTTT
CASGETGFSNQPQHF
>once|TRBV7-3|-|TRBJ1-1
TGTGCCAGCAGCCCCCCTGGGGGGACTGAAGCTTTCTTT
CASSPPGGTEAFF
>-|TRBV24-1|TRBD2|TRBJ2-3
TGTGCCACCAGTGACAATAGCGGGGGGGCGGAAGATACGCAGTATTTT
CATSDNSGGAEDTQYF
>-|TRBV20-1|TRBD2|TRBJ2-3
TGCAGTGCTAGTTTGGCGGCGGGGGGGTTAGAGGCAGATACGCAGTATTTT
CSASLAAGGLEADTQYF
>-|TRBV6-2/TRBV6-3|-|TRBJ1-6
TGTGCCAGCAGCCTACTTTCGGGACTGAGCACGTCACCCCTCCACTTT
CASSLLSGLSTSPLHF
>-|TRBV6-5|TRBD2|TRBJ2-7
TGTGCCAGCAGTTACCGACTAGCGGGGACCTACGAGCAGTACTTC
CASSYRLAGTYEQYF
>-|TRBV13|TRBD2|TRBJ2-5
TGTGCCAGCAGCTTAACTAGCGGGGGGCCGGAGACCCAGTACTTC
CASSLTSGGPETQYF
>few|TRBV6-6|-|TRBJ1-3
TGTGCCAGCAGTTACTACAGGGAATCTGGAAACACCATATATTTT
CASSYYRESGNTIYF
>-|TRBV4-1|-|TRBJ1-2
TGCGCCAGCAGCCAAGTAGCACAGGGCTATGGCTACACCTTC
CASSQVAQGYGYTF
>-|TRBV4-3|TRBD1|TRBJ2-2
TGCGCCAGCAGCCAAAGACAGGGGGTCACCGGGGAGCTGTTTTTT
CASSQRQGVTGELFF
>-|TRBV9|TRBD1|TRBJ1-4
TGTGCCAGCAGCGTAGAGGGACAGTGGTCTGAAAAACTGTTTTTT
CASSVEGQWSEKLFF
>-|TRBV10-1|TRBD1|TRBJ1-2
TGCGCCAGCATGGGACAGGGCAATGGCTACACCTTC
CASMGQGNGYTF
>once|TRBV6-5|TRBD1|TRBJ2-1
TGTGCCAGCAGTCCAGACAGGGGGCGCAACAATGAGCAGTTCTTC
CASSPDRGRNNEQFF
>once|TRBV10-1|-|TRBJ1-5
TGCGCCAGCATCACCGGACTGGGGAATCAGCCCCAGCATTTT
CASITGLGNQPQHF
>once|TRBV11-2|TRBD1|TRBJ1-5
TGTGCCAGCAGCCCGGGGGGACAGGGGGCACATCAGCCCCAGCATTTT
CASSPGGQGAHQPQHF
>-|TRBV28|-|TRBJ1-6
TGTGCCAGCAGTGCTCTTTTTAGCGATTCACCCCTCCACTTT
CASSALFSDSPLHF
>-|TRBV28|-|TRBJ1-4
TGTGCCAGCAACCGGGGGGGCACTAATGAAAAACTGTTTTTT
CASNRGGTNEKLFF
>-|TRBV15|-|TRBJ2-3
TGTGCCACCAGCAGACCAGGGGTAGATACGCAGTATTTT
CATSRPGVDTQYF
>-|TRBV6-5|TRBD1|TRBJ2-5
TGTGCCAGCAGTTTCACCGGGACAGGGAAATGGGCCCAGTACTTC
CASSFTGTGKWAQYF
>-|TRBV4-1|-|TRBJ1-1
TGCGCCAGCAGCCAAGAAGGCAGGGAGAACACTGAAGCTTTCTTT
CASSQEGRENTEAFF
>-|TRBV5-1|TRBD2|TRBJ2-3
TGCGCCAGCAGCTATACTAGCGGGGGCACAGATACGCAGTATTTT
CASSYTSGGTDTQYF
>-|TRBV2|-|TRBJ2-7
TGTGCCAGCAGTGCCTTTAAAGGGGCGGCGACCTACGAGCAGTACTTC
CASSAFKGAATYEQYF
>-|TRBV6-2/TRBV6-3|TRBD1|TRBJ1-6
TGTGCCAGCAGTCCGGTCATGAGGACAGGCGAAGATAATTCACCCCTCCACTTT
CASSPVMRTGEDNSPLHF
>-|TRBV6-2/TRBV6-3|TRBD1|TRBJ1-1
TGTGCCAGCAGCCGACAGGGCTTCGCTAACACTGAAGCTTTCTTT
CASSRQGFANTEAFF
>-|TRBV9|-|TRBJ1-3
TGTGCCAGCAGCCGCGGGGGGGCCTCTGGAAACACCATATATTTT
CASSRGGASGNTIYF
>-|TRBV20-1|TRBD2|TRBJ2-3
TGCAGTGCTAGTGGACTAGCGGGGGAGGTGACTTATACGCAGTATTTT
CSASGLAGEVTYTQYF
>-|TRBV24-1|TRBD2|TRBJ2-3
TGTGCCACCAGTGATTGGAGCGGGGGGGTCTCAGATACGCAGTATTTT
CATSDWSGGVSDTQYF
>-|TRBV5-1|TRBD1|TRBJ1-3
TGCGCCAGCAGCTTTGAGGACAGGGGAATTGGAAACACCATATATTTT
CASSFEDRGIGNTIYF
>-|TRBV28|-|TRBJ2-4
TGTGCCAGCAGGAGTACAGGTGTTGCAAACATTCAGTACTTC
CASRSTGVANIQYF
>once|TRBV5-5|-|TRBJ1-4
TGTGCCAGCAGCTCTAGGGTGGGGGCCGGGGTAGAACTGTTTTTT
CASSSRVGAGVELFF